This T cell receptor beta chain was recorded in a study of blood T cell repertoires in COVID-19. Study summary: Researchers got acute and convalescent COVID-19 samples from the United States, Italy and Spain.

Trimming cost V 2 bases and J 6 bases; bases outside gene matches: 12. The CDR3 is 16 amino acids. Germline values: CDR1 MDHEN, CDR2 SYDVKM. Profiled with immunoSEQ multiplex PCR; TCRdb holds only in-frame clones, not every one. This sample carries a few hundred thousand clones, approximately 88% of them seen once, and the ten largest clones take approximately 4%. The chain combines TRBV28 with TRBJ1-1; 7 nucleotides agree with TRBD1. The origin of this receptor is a woman aged 50 to 65 with active or convalescent COVID-19. The sample comprised peripheral blood. DNA of the CDR3: TGTGCCAGCAGTTTACCCTCAGGGGGTGTATCTCCTGAAGCTTTCTTT. Its protein product is CASSLPSGGVSPEAFF.